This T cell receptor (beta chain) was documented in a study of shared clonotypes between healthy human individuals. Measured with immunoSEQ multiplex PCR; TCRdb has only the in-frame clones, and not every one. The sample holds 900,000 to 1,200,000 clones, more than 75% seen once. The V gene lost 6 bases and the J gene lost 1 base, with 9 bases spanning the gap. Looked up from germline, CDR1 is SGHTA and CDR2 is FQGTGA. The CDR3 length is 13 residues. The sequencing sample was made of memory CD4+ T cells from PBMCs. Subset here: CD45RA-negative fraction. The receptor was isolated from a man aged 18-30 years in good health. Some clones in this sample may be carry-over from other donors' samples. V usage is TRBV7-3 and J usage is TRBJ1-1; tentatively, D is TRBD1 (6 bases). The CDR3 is CASRRQENTEAFF. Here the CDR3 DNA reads TGTGCCAGCAGAAGACAGGAGAACACTGAAGCTTTCTTT.